These 27 T cell receptor beta chains share one sample of origin, sequenced in a study of blood T cells in healthy people across ages. Alongside a J-beta primer mix, a sample-barcoded 5' primer served in a second PCR lasting roughly 7 to 11 cycles. From the 5' RACE reads, TCRdb called clonotypes with MiXCR, one entry per CDR3 protein. The profile shows 550,000 to 750,000 distinct CDR3 sequences, about 21% of them singletons. The sample consisted of blood. The receptor set was obtained from a man between 65 and 85 years old in good health.

J is TRBJ2-5 and V is TRBV5-1, with 14 bases matching TRBD2. Germline V gene lookup returns CDR1 SGHRS and CDR2 YFSETQ. Trimming cost V 0 bases and J 10 bases; bases outside gene matches: 8. This CDR3 contains 16 residues. In DNA form, the CDR3 reads TGCGCCAGCAGCTTGGAGCCCGGGACTAGCGGGAGACTCCAGTACTTC. The encoded protein is CASSLEPGTSGRLQYF.

This chain links TRBV14 with TRBJ2-5, with 12 bases aligning to TRBD2. The end of the DNA fits TRBJ2-7 better, so the J call may be wrong. Germline loops: CDR1 SGHDN, CDR2 FVKESK. The CDR3 has 16 residues. CDR3 protein: CASSQRLAGALYEQYF. The CDR3 DNA follows: TGTGCCAGCAGCCAACGACTAGCGGGAGCTCTCTACGAGCAGTACTTC.

This clonotype was picked up a small number of times. The missing conserved phenylalanine or tryptophan at the end of this CDR3 makes a read error likely. It is unclear where the CDR3 begins or ends on the DNA, so no DNA is shown, and the CDR3 is as TCRdb lists it. This chain links TRBV27 with TRBJ2-7; TRBD2 is the table's D call and was not checked against the DNA. The CDR3 adds up to 10 amino acids, both ends counted. In germline, CDR1 is MNHEY, CDR2 SMNVEV (reference sequence). CDR3 protein: CASTLFGGGI.

This chain uses TRBV7-3 with TRBJ2-1, with a tentative D call TRBD2 (6 bases). The CDR3 loop spans 15 amino acids. Germline values: CDR1 SGHTA, CDR2 FQGTGA. V was pared by 5 bases and J by 7 bases, with 18 bases between. The CDR3 DNA reads as TGTGCCAGCAGCCCCCTGTTGGGAGGTAAAAATGAGCAGTTCTTC. This translates into CASSPLLGGKNEQFF.

Only one count was recorded for this clonotype. The chain employs TRBV7-9 and TRBJ1-2; no reliable D call. The CDR3 extends over 12 amino acids. Germline V gene data show CDR1 as SEHNR and CDR2 as FQNEAQ (reference sequence). The V end lost 6 bases, the J end lost 5 bases, and 10 bases lay between the germline ends. The CDR3 region is CASRREGYGYTF. The DNA for the CDR3 is TGTGCCAGCAGGAGGGAAGGGTATGGCTACACCTTC.

This clonotype was observed a handful of times. The V call is TRBV29-1, the J call TRBJ2-1, with 7 bases matching TRBD1. Germline assignment: CDR1 SQVTM and CDR2 ANQGSEA. V was clipped by 8 bases and J by 2 bases; unmatched bases: 6. The CDR3 length is 13 residues. The CDR3 sequence is CSTGDSPYNEQFF. CDR3 sequence (DNA): TGCAGCACCGGGGACAGCCCCTACAATGAGCAGTTCTTC.

V and J are TRBV11-1 and TRBJ1-1; no clear D gene. This CDR3 has 15 amino acids. V dropped 1 base and J dropped 4 bases, with 13 bases sitting between them. CDR1 SGHAT and CDR2 FQDESV come from the germline V gene (reference sequence). The CDR3 region has the DNA TGTGCCAGCAGCTTAGTGCCTCTCCGGGGCACTGAAGCTTTCTTT. It codes for CASSLVPLRGTEAFF.

This clonotype appeared a few times. This chain joins TRBV5-1 and TRBJ1-4; weak D call: TRBD1 (5 bases). The CDR3 is made up of 15 amino acids. The germline V gene encodes CDR1 SGHRS and CDR2 YFSETQ. V shed 2 bases and J shed 4 bases, with 12 bases lying between them. This CDR3 reads CASSLPGLSNEKLFF. In nucleotides, the CDR3 is TGCGCCAGCAGCTTACCGGGACTGAGTAATGAAAAACTGTTTTTT.

The sample holds a few counts of this clonotype. The chain carries TRBV6-1 and TRBJ2-7; 7 bases are a match to TRBD2. Germline V gene data show CDR1 as MNHNS and CDR2 as SASEGT. The V segment lost 5 bases and the J segment 1 base; nucleotides outside the gene matches: 5. The CDR3 runs 14 residues. CDR3 protein: CASSRGLVSYEQYF. Here the CDR3 DNA reads TGTGCCAGCAGTCGAGGACTAGTTTCCTACGAGCAGTACTTC.

A few counts support this clonotype. The chain carries TRBV6-5 and TRBJ1-6, with TRBD1 matching 10 bases. The V gene's germline CDR1 is MNHEY and CDR2 SVGAGI. The CDR3 is 16 residues long. Unmatched junction bases numbered 9, after V lost 6 bases and J lost 7 bases. The CDR3 coding sequence is TGTGCCAGCAGCTACACGACAGGGGGCGGAAATTCACCCCTCCACTTT. Translating it yields CASSYTTGGGNSPLHF.

The chain recombines TRBV28 with TRBJ2-7, with D tentatively TRBD1 (5 bases). The CDR3 is 14 amino acids. Germline V gene data show CDR1 as MDHEN and CDR2 as SYDVKM. V lost 9 bases, J lost 3 bases, and 18 bases lay in between. CDR3 DNA: TGTGCCAGTGAAGGGGCAGACAGCCTCTACGAGCAGTACTTC. Protein: CASEGADSLYEQYF.

The chain has TRBV5-1 and TRBJ2-7; TRBD2 matches at 9 bases. The J call may not be correct, given that the DNA end is closer to TRBJ2-1. This CDR3 contains 15 residues. Germline V lookup: CDR1 SGHRS, CDR2 YFSETQ. CDR3 amino acids: CASTLGLAGHNEQFF. The CDR3 bases are TGCGCCAGCACCCTGGGCCTAGCGGGACATAATGAGCAGTTCTTC.

This clonotype was counted a few times. The chain has TRBV5-6 and TRBJ1-4, with D perhaps matching TRBD1 (6 bases). Trimming pared 6 bases from V and 8 bases from J, leaving 20 bases between. Germline values: CDR1 SGHDT, CDR2 YYEEEE. This CDR3 is built from 15 residues. In DNA form, the CDR3 reads TGTGCCAGCACCACACGGGGGCGGGTAGCGGAAAAACTGTTTTTT. Protein sequence: CASTTRGRVAEKLFF.

This chain connects TRBV10-2 to TRBJ2-3, with D tentatively TRBD1 (6 bases). Deletions cut 5 bases from V and 5 bases from J, with 17 bases between. The CDR3 spans 15 residues. Germline CDR1 is WSHSY and CDR2 is SAAADI. In DNA, the CDR3 is TGCGCCAGCAGTATACAGGGCCGATTGGAAGATACGCAGTATTTT. This codes for CASSIQGRLEDTQYF.

This clonotype showed up many times. The chain employs TRBV5-1 and TRBJ1-1; D not certain. Germline V lookup: CDR1 SGHRS, CDR2 YFSETQ. The CDR3 runs to 14 residues. Trimming shortened V by 0 bases and J by 0 bases, and 6 bases separated the two germline ends. The CDR3 nucleotides are TGCGCCAGCAGCTTGGGGGAAATGAACACTGAAGCTTTCTTT. It codes for CASSLGEMNTEAFF.

This clonotype was detected a few times. J is TRBJ1-4 and V is TRBV27; no clear D. The CDR3 runs 13 residues. Germline V gene lookup returns CDR1 MNHEY and CDR2 SMNVEV (reference sequence). V lost 2 bases to trimming and J lost 8 bases, with 9 bases between them. CDR3 DNA sequence: TGTGCCAGCAGTTTAAGGGCTTGGGAAAAACTGTTTTTT. This translates into CASSLRAWEKLFF.

The rearrangement links TRBV6-5 to TRBJ1-2, with 7 bases that match TRBD1. The CDR3 runs 14 residues. V gave up 5 bases and J gave up 4 bases; unmatched junction bases: 7. Germline values: CDR1 MNHEY, CDR2 SVGAGI. This CDR3 reads CASSTQGGGYGYTF. For the CDR3, the DNA is TGTGCCAGCAGTACTCAAGGGGGCGGCTATGGCTACACCTTC.

This clonotype was recorded many times. The genes are TRBV28 and TRBJ2-6; TRBD2 might be the D (6 bases). The CDR3 covers 16 residues. Deletions cut 6 bases from V and 4 bases from J, with 16 bases between. Germline V gene sequence: CDR1 MDHEN, CDR2 SYDVKM. The DNA for the CDR3 is TGTGCCAGCAGCCGAGGGCTAGCGACCGGGGCCAACGTCCTGACTTTC. Amino acids: CASSRGLATGANVLTF.

The rearrangement links TRBV7-6 to TRBJ2-3; D may match TRBD1 or TRBD2 (5 bases each). Germline V gene lookup returns CDR1 SGHVS and CDR2 FNYEAQ. The CDR3 totals 17 residues. The V end was cut by 5 bases, the J end by 3 bases, with 21 bases between. The CDR3 reads CASSPSYGAGYTDTQYF. The CDR3 DNA is TGTGCCAGCAGCCCTTCGTATGGGGCGGGTTATACAGATACGCAGTATTTT.

The chain is built from TRBV6-5 and TRBJ1-2; the D gene is possibly TRBD1 (6 bases). Trimming stripped 0 bases from V and 6 bases from J, with 14 bases between. CDR3 length: 15 residues. Germline CDR1 MNHEY, CDR2 SVGAGI. As DNA, the CDR3 is TGTGCCAGCAGTTACTCGTGGGACAAAGACCATGGCTACACCTTC. This gives the protein CASSYSWDKDHGYTF.

The chain links TRBV27 to TRBJ2-1; 8 positions match TRBD1. Germline V gene sequence: CDR1 MNHEY, CDR2 SMNVEV (reference sequence). The CDR3 covers 14 residues. V shed 5 bases and J 10 bases; nucleotides not matched to a gene: 10. This CDR3 reads CASSVGQGLREQFF. CDR3 DNA sequence: TGTGCCAGCAGTGTCGGACAGGGACTTCGAGAGCAGTTCTTC.

The rearrangement uses TRBV4-3 and TRBJ2-5; D not certain. The CDR3 contains 13 residues. Looked up from germline, CDR1 is LGHNA and CDR2 is YSLEER. V lost 1 base and J 5 bases, leaving 8 bases between the germline ends. The CDR3 region has the DNA TGCGCCAGCAGCCAAGTTGAGTCTGAGACCCAGTACTTC. It codes for CASSQVESETQYF.

The chain combines TRBV27 with TRBJ2-5; 8 bases agree with TRBD2. The J call may be faulty, since TRBJ2-7 better matches the DNA end. The germline gives CDR1 MNHEY, CDR2 SMNVEV (reference sequence). The CDR3 extends over 13 amino acids. This CDR3 is CASSYRGGSEQYF. In nucleotides, the CDR3 is TGTGCCAGCAGTTACCGGGGGGGCTCCGAGCAGTACTTC.

Only a few counts were recorded for this clonotype. This chain uses TRBV5-1 with TRBJ2-7; 7 nucleotides align to TRBD2. The germline V gene encodes CDR1 SGHRS and CDR2 YFSETQ. V dropped 1 base and J dropped 0; count of bases not matched to a gene: 4. The CDR3 loop spans 15 amino acids. The CDR3 spells CASSLSSGNSYEQYF. CDR3 bases: TGCGCCAGCAGCTTGTCTAGCGGAAACTCCTACGAGCAGTACTTC.

This clonotype has only a few counts. Relative to the germline gene, one junction end is altered; a read error may explain this. The genes are TRBV3-1 and TRBJ2-1; 7 bases align to TRBD2. CDR3 length equals 15 residues. Germline loops: CDR1 LGHDT, CDR2 YNNKEL (reference sequence). The CDR3 region has the DNA TGTGTCAGCAGCGACACTAGCGACTCCTACAATGAGCAGTTCTTC. Protein: CVSSDTSDSYNEQFF.

The chain links TRBV9 to TRBJ2-3; possible D gene TRBD2, 5 bases. The CDR3 is 14 amino acids. The germline V gene has CDR1 SGDLS and CDR2 YYNGEE. The germline V and J ends were trimmed by 4 bases and 5 bases, with 14 bases remaining between them. The CDR3 DNA sequence: TGTGCCAGCAGCACCCAGACTCGGGGAGATACGCAGTATTTT. It is translated as CASSTQTRGDTQYF.

V usage is TRBV2 and J usage is TRBJ2-7; D remains ambiguous. V was clipped by 3 bases and J by 4 bases, with 10 bases between them. The CDR3 covers 13 residues. Germline-derived CDR1 and CDR2 are SNHLY and FYNNEI. CDR3 nucleotides: TGTGCCAGCAGTGAGTGGCAGTCATACGAGCAGTACTTC. Protein product: CASSEWQSYEQYF.